Shown below are 10 T cell receptor beta chains from a single sample sequenced in a study of T cell responses to AZD1222 COVID-19 vaccine. Only in-frame clones appear in the TCRdb table, and some are missing; sequencing was by immunoSEQ multiplex PCR. In the table there are approximately 170,000 clones, about 92% of which are singletons. The sample was peripheral blood, taken on day 0 of AZD1222 vaccination. The receptors originated from an adult in good health.

The rearrangement joins TRBV5-1 to TRBJ2-2, with 9 bases aligning to TRBD1. The CDR3 extends over 16 amino acids. CDR1 and CDR2 (germline): SGHRS, YFSETQ. Trimming cost V 2 bases and J 5 bases; bases outside gene matches: 7. The CDR3 DNA reads as TGCGCCAGCAGCTTTGTTACGGGACAGGGTACCGGGGAGCTGTTTTTT. It specifies CASSFVTGQGTGELFF.

The chain employs TRBV11-2 and TRBJ2-5; TRBD2 aligns across 7 bases. This CDR3 is 19 amino acids long. The germline CDR1 and CDR2 sequences are SGHAT and FQNNGV. The trim removed 5 bases at V and 4 bases at J, leaving 22 bases unmatched. CDR3 region: CASSPVERGWSGGLETQYF. The CDR3 coding sequence is TGTGCCAGCAGCCCAGTTGAGCGGGGCTGGTCCGGGGGTTTAGAGACCCAGTACTTC. Supplemented by reference TRBV11-2 and TRBJ2-5, the full variable domain reads EAGVAQSPRYKIIEKRQSVAFWCNPISGHATLYWYQQILGQGPKLLIQFQNNGVVDDSQLPKDRFSAERLKGVDSTLKIQPAKLEDSAVYLCASSPVERGWSGGLETQYFGPGTRLLVL.

The chain has TRBV6-5 and TRBJ1-1; no clear D gene. V lost 0 bases and J 5 bases, leaving 16 bases between the germline ends. The CDR3 is made up of 16 amino acids. Germline CDR1 and CDR2: MNHEY and SVGAGI. CDR3 in DNA: TGTGCCAGCAGTTACTCGTGGACGGGTTGGAGAACTGAAGCTTTCTTT. Translating it yields CASSYSWTGWRTEAFF.

This clone appeared once. The rearrangement joins TRBV6-5 to TRBJ2-3; no firm D call. The germline V gene encodes CDR1 MNHEY and CDR2 SVGAGI. The CDR3 length is 14 residues. V lost 9 bases and J lost 4, with 17 bases in between. The CDR3 nucleotides are TGTGCCAGTGAGTCCTCTTCGAGGCCAGATACGCAGTATTTT. Translating it yields CASESSSRPDTQYF.

In this sample, this clone turned up once. The chain employs TRBV5-6 and TRBJ1-2, with 10 bases that match TRBD1. The CDR3 has 15 amino acids. V gave up 2 bases and J gave up 5 bases; unmatched junction bases: 6. Germline lookup yields CDR1 SGHDT and CDR2 YYEEEE. The CDR3 loop is CASSFRDRGAYGYTF. The CDR3 DNA follows: TGTGCCAGCAGCTTTCGGGACAGGGGTGCTTATGGCTACACCTTC.

This chain links TRBV19 with TRBJ1-1; 7 nucleotides agree with TRBD1. CDR3 length: 15 amino acids. Looked up from germline, CDR1 is LNHDA and CDR2 is SQIVND (reference sequence). V gave up 3 bases and J gave up 0 bases; unmatched junction bases: 4. Written as DNA, the CDR3 is TGTGCCAGTAGTATCAGGGGGGCGATGAACACTGAAGCTTTCTTT. Protein sequence: CASSIRGAMNTEAFF.

This clone was seen a single time. The J gene is TRBJ1-4, the V gene TRBV3-1 (or the pseudogene TRBV3-2); D is possibly TRBD1 (6 bases). The CDR3 is 12 residues long. Germline V gives CDR1 LGHDT, CDR2 YNNKEL (reference sequence). Trimming left V 6 bases short and J 10 bases short, with 12 bases between. The DNA for the CDR3 is TGTGCCAGCAGTGCCGGGGGCGGAAAACTGTTTTTT. It is translated as CASSAGGGKLFF.

The chain combines TRBV11-2 with TRBJ2-5; 7 bases line up with TRBD1. CDR3 length: 15 residues. V was clipped by 5 bases and J by 2 bases; unmatched bases: 8. Germline CDR1 SGHAT, CDR2 FQNNGV. CDR3 sequence: CASSPSLGQQETQYF. The CDR3, as DNA: TGTGCCAGCAGCCCCTCCCTGGGACAGCAAGAGACCCAGTACTTC.

The chain links TRBV20-1 to TRBJ1-2, with D unresolved. CDR3 length equals 15 residues. Deletions cut 3 bases from V and 1 base from J, with 15 bases between. The germline CDR1 and CDR2 sequences are DFQATT and SNEGSKA (reference sequence). CDR3 amino acids: CSASVGRPFNYGYTF. The CDR3 DNA sequence: TGCAGTGCTAGTGTAGGGAGACCCTTTAACTATGGCTACACCTTC.

The sample holds one count of this clone. V is TRBV29-1 and J is TRBJ2-6; D possibly matches TRBD1 or TRBD2 (7 bases each). V was trimmed by 7 bases and J by 2 bases, leaving 18 bases between them. Germline CDR1 SQVTM, CDR2 ANQGSEA. The CDR3 covers 16 residues. The CDR3: CSASTGGTAGANVLTF. The CDR3 bases are TGCAGCGCCTCCACCGGGGGGACAGCTGGGGCCAACGTCCTGACTTTC.